This T cell receptor (beta chain) was captured in a study of T cells in localized non-small cell lung cancer. CDR3 length equals 12 residues. Germline CDR1 is MNHNS and CDR2 is SASEGT. The V and J ends lost 10 bases and 2 bases, in that order; junction bases with no gene match: 2. Produced via immunoSEQ multiplex PCR; TCRdb's table is partial and in-frame only. The profile shows approximately 30,000 clones, 78% of them singletons. The sequencing used peripheral blood, collected before any cancer treatment. This TCR was sampled from a male donor older than 55 with stage II squamous cell lung carcinoma. The chain has TRBV6-1 and TRBJ1-2; 9 bases align to TRBD1. This chain's CDR3 is CATGTGNYGYTF. CDR3 coding DNA: TGTGCCACCGGGACAGGGAACTATGGCTACACCTTC.